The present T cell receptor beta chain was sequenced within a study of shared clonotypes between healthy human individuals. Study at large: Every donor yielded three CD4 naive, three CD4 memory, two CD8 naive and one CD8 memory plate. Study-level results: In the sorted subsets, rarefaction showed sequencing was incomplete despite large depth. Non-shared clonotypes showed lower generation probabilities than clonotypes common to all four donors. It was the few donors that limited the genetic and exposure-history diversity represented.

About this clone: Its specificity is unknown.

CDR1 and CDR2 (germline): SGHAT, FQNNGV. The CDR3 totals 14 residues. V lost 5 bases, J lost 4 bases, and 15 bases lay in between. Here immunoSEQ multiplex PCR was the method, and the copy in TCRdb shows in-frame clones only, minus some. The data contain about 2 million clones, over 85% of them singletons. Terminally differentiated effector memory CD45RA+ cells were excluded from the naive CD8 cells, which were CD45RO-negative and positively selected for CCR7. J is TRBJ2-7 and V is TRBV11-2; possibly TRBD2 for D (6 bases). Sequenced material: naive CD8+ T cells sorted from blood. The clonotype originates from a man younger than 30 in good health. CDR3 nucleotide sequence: TGTGCCAGCAGCCCAGCGGGTAGTCTGTACGAGCAGTACTTC. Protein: CASSPAGSLYEQYF.